This T cell receptor (beta chain) was sequenced for a study of cytomegalovirus exposure and HLA in healthy donors. Whole-study findings and limits: The likely origin of a cluster of highly shared sequence variants was a sequencing artifact. Usually a TCR sequence was rare, but some public TCRs were found in many donors.

This clone has only one observation. The antigen remains unidentified. Trimming at V came to 3 bases and at J to 3 bases, leaving 2 bases not matched to a gene. The germline CDR1 and CDR2 sequences are KGHSH and LQKENI. CDR3 length: 16 residues. The PCR employed 60 Vbeta primers together with 13 Jbeta primers. Assay: immunoSEQ multiplex PCR; the TCRdb copy retains only in-frame clones and omits some. The table shows approximately 130,000 clones, with 70% to 90% occurring only once. The gene calls are TRBV18 and TRBJ2-1; the match to TRBD2 covers 13 bases. The specimen sequenced was PBMCs. The sequence came from a man in his forties in good health and CMV-seronegative. CDR3 protein: CASSPRLAGGYNEQFF. CDR3 DNA sequence: TGTGCCAGCTCACCTCGACTAGCGGGAGGCTACAATGAGCAGTTCTTC.